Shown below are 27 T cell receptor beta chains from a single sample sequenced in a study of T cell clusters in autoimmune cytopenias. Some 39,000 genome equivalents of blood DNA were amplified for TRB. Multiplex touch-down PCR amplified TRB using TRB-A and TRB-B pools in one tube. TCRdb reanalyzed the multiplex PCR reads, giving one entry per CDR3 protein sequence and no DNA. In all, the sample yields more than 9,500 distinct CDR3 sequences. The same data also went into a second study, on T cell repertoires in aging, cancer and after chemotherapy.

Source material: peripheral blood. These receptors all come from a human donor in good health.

CDR3 sequence reads: CASRGSSSYEQYF. V usage is TRBV6-1 and J usage is TRBJ2-7. Per the germline V gene, CDR1 is MNHNS and CDR2 is SASEGT. CDR3 length: 13 amino acids.

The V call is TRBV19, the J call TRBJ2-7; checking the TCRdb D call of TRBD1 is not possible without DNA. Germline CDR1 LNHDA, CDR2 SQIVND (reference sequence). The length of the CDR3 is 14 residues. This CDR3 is CASSFTAGGPEQYF. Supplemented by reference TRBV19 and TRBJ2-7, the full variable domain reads DGGITQSPKYLFRKEGQNVTLSCEQNLNHDAMYWYRQDPGQGLRLIYYSQIVNDFQKGDIAEGYSVSREKKESFPLTVTSAQKNPTAFYLCASSFTAGGPEQYFGPGTRLTVT.

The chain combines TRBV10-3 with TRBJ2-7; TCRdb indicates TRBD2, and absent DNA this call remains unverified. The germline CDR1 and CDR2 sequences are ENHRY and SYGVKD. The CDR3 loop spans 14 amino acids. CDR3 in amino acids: CAISGRQGGYEQYF.

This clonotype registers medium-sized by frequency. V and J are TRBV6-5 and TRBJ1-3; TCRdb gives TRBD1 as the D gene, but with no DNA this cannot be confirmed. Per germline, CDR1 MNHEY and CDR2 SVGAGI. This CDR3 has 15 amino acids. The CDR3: CASSLHRGPGNTIYF.

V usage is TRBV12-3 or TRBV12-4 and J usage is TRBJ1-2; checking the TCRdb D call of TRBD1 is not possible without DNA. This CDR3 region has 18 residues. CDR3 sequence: CASSPGTGGAAGPRVYTF.

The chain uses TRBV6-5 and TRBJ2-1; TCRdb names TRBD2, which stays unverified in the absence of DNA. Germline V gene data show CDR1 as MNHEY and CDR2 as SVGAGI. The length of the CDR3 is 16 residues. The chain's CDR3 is CASNGGLAGTYNEQFF.

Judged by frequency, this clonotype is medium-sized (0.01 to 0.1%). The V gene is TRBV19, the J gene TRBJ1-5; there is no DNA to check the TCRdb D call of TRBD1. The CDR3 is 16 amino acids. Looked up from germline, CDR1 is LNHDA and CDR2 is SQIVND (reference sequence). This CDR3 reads CASSRGARGRNQPQHF.

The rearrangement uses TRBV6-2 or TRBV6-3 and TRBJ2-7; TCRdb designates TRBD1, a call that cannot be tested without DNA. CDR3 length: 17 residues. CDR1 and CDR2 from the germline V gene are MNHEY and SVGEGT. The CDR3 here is CASSDLWLTGKHHEQYF.

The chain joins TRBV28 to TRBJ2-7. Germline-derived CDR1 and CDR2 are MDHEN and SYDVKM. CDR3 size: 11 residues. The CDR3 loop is CASSLTYEQYF.

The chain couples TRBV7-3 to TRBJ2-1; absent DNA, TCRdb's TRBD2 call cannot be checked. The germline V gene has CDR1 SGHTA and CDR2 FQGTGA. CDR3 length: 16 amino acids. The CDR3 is CASSLDASGGYNEQFF.

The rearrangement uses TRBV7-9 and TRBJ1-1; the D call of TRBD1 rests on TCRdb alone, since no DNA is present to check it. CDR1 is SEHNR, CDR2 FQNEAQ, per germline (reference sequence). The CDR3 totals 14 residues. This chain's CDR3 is CASSLQGIDTEAFF.

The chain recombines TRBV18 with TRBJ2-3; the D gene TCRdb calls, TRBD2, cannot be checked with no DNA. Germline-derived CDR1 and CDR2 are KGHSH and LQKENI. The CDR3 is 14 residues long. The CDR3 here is CASSLSPRGDTQYF.

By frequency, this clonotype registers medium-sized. The chain's CDR3 is CASSLAHRADEQYF. This chain uses TRBV7-9 with TRBJ2-7; TCRdb returns TRBD1, unconfirmable since there is no DNA. The CDR3 is 14 residues long. CDR1 is SEHNR, CDR2 FQNEAQ, per germline (reference sequence). Full variable domain (outside the CDR3, taken from reference TRBV7-9 and TRBJ2-7): DTGVSQNPRHKITKRGQNVTFRCDPISEHNRLYWYRQTLGQGPEFLTYFQNEAQLEKSRLLSDRFSAERPKGSFSTLEIQRTEQGDSAMYLCASSLAHRADEQYFGPGTRLTVT.

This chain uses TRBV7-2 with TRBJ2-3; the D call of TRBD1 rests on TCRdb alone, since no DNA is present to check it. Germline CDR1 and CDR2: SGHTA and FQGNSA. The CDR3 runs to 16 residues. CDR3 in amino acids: CASSLNGGGKSDTQYF.

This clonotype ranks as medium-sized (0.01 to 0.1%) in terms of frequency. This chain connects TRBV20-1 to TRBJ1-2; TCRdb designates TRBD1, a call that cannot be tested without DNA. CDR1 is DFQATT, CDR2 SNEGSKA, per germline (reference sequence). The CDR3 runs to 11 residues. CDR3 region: CRVSGENGYTF.

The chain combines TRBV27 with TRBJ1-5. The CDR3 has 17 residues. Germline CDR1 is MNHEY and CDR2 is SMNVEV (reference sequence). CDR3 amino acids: CASSLYQFKTSNQPQHF.

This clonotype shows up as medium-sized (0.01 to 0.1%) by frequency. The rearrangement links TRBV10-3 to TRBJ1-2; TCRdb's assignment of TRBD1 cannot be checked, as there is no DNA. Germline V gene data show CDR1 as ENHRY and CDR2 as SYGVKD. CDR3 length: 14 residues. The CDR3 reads CAITQGAEDYGYTF.

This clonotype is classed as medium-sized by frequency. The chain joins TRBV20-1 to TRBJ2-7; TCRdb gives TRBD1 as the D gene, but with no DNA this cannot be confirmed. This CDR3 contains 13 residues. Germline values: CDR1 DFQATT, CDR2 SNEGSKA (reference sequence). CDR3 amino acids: CSAPRAGTYEQYF.

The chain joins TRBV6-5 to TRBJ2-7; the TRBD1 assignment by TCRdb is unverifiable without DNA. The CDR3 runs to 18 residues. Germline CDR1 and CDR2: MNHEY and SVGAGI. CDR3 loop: CASSEWGGQGVVFYEQYF.

CDR3: CASSPPAGGEDTQYF. The gene calls are TRBV18 and TRBJ2-3; there is no DNA to check the TCRdb D call of TRBD2. CDR1 and CDR2 (germline): KGHSH, LQKENI. The CDR3 consists of 15 residues.

CDR3 in amino acids: CASSLDPGNEAFF. The J gene is TRBJ1-1, the V gene TRBV5-4; no DNA is available, so the TRBD1 call from TCRdb remains unchecked. In germline, CDR1 is SGHNT, CDR2 YYREEE (reference sequence). The CDR3 is made up of 13 amino acids.

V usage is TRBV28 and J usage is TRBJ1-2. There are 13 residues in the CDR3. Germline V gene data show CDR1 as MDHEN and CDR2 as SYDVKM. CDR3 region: CASKRGGVDGYTF.

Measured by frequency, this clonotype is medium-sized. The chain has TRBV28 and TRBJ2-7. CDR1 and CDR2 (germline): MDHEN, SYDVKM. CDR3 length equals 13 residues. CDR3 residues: CASRKGGGYEQYF.

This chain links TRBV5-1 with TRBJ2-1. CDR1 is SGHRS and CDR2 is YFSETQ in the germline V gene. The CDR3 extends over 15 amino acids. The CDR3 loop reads CASSLEQPQYNEQFF. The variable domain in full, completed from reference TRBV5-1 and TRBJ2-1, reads KAGVTQTPRYLIKTRGQQVTLSCSPISGHRSVSWYQQTPGQGLQFLFEYFSETQRNKGNFPGRFSGRQFSNSRSEMNVSTLELGDSALYLCASSLEQPQYNEQFFGPGTRLTVL.

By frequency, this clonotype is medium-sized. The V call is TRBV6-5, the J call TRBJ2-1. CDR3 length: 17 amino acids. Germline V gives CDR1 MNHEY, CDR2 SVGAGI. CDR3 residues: CASSYRVTGGAHNEQFF.

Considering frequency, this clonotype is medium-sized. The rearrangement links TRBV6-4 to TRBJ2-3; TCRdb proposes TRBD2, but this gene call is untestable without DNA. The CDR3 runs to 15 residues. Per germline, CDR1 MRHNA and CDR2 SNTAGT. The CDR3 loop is CASSRQDSSTDTQYF.

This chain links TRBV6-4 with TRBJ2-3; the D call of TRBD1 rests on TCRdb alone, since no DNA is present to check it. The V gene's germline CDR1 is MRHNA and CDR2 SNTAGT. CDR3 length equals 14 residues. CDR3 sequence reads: CASSETESTDTQYF.